The source of this T cell receptor beta chain is a study of human T cells and chemical hapten exposure. MiXCR, run by TCRdb on the RACE reads, gives a single entry per CDR3 protein. The sample yields over 300,000 distinct CDR3 sequences, more than 4.5% seen once. From germline, CDR1 is SGHDT and CDR2 YYEEEE. J was trimmed by 0 bases and V by 4 bases; bases with no gene match: 12. This CDR3 has 19 residues. This clonotype has a count of ten or more. Time point described: pre-sensitization, week 0. Treatment meaning: therapeutic diphenylcyclopropenone sensitization with weekly scalp DPC. The rearrangement joins TRBV5-6 to TRBJ2-1; 11 bases match TRBD2. The receptor was isolated from a woman aged 45 to 65 with alopecia areata. Some clones in this sample may be carry-over from other donors' samples. Sequencing used whole blood, obtained in connection with sensitization to the hapten diphenylcyclopropenone (DPC). In nucleotides, the CDR3 is TGTGCCAGCAGCCGAGAGGGACTAGCGGTTGCGAGCTCCTACAATGAGCAGTTCTTC. Protein: CASSREGLAVASSYNEQFF.